This TCR beta chain was captured in a study of cytomegalovirus exposure and HLA in healthy donors. CDR1 GTSNPN and CDR2 SVGIG come from the germline V gene (reference sequence). V gave up 7 bases and J gave up 4 bases, with 19 bases separating them. The CDR3 is 14 amino acids. Amplification used 60 Vbeta primers and 13 Jbeta primers. Repertoires were generated with immunoSEQ multiplex PCR, while TCRdb's copy carries only in-frame clones and drops some. In the table there are 85,000 to 100,000 clones, over 70% of which are singletons. The gene calls are TRBV30 and TRBJ1-1, with TRBD1 as a possible D gene (6 bases). The clonotype comes from a man aged 50-60 years in good health and CMV-seropositive. Sequencing was carried out using PBMCs. The CDR3, as DNA: TGTGCCTCGACTCAGGGGTCGTGGGGCACTGAAGCTTTCTTT. Protein product: CASTQGSWGTEAFF.